The clone carrying this TCR beta chain was seen at least ten times. The record originates from a study of T cells in Graves' hyperthyroidism and ophthalmopathy. The CDR3 sequence is 16 residues long. J lost 5 bases, V lost 0 bases, and 8 bases had no gene match. Germline V gives CDR1 MNHEY, CDR2 SVGEGT. Amplification of TCR beta CDR3 regions was performed using RNA transcripts as template. Using the HTBI primer set, a first-round RT-PCR was run on the TCR CDR3. TCRdb re-called the multiplex PCR reads through MiXCR, storing one row per CDR3 protein. Here the sample spans fewer than 750,000 distinct CDR3 sequences, roughly 15% being singletons. Clinical symptoms, serum thyroxine, TRAb, thyroid ultrasound and orbital computed tomography informed diagnoses. Isolation of PBMCs was performed on around 9.7 ml fresh peripheral blood.

Sequenced sample: blood. The receptor was isolated from a woman aged 35 to 49 with Graves' ophthalmopathy. The chain recombines TRBV6-2 or TRBV6-3 with TRBJ2-5; 8 positions agree with TRBD2. CDR3 sequence: CASSYSKAGVGETQYF. CDR3 nucleotides: TGTGCCAGCAGTTACTCCAAAGCGGGAGTAGGGGAGACCCAGTACTTC.